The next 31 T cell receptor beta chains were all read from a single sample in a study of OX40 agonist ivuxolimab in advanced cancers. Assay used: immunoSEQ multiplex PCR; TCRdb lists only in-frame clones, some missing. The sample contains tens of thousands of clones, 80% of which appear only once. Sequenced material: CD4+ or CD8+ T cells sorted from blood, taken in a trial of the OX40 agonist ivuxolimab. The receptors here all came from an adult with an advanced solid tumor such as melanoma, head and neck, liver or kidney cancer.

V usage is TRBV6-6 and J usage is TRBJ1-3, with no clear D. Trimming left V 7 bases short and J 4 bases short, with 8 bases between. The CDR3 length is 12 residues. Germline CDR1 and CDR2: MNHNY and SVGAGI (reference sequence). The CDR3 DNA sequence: TGTGCCAGCAATACCCTGGGAAACACCATATATTTT. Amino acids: CASNTLGNTIYF.

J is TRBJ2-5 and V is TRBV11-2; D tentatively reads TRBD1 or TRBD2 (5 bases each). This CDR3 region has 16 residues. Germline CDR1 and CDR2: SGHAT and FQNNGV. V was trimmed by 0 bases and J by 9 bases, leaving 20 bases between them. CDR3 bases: TGTGCCAGCAGCTTAGATCGATCGGGGCAGGGAATCCCCCAGTACTTC. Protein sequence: CASSLDRSGQGIPQYF. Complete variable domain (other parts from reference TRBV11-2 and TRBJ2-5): EAGVAQSPRYKIIEKRQSVAFWCNPISGHATLYWYQQILGQGPKLLIQFQNNGVVDDSQLPKDRFSAERLKGVDSTLKIQPAKLEDSAVYLCASSLDRSGQGIPQYFGPGTRLLVL.

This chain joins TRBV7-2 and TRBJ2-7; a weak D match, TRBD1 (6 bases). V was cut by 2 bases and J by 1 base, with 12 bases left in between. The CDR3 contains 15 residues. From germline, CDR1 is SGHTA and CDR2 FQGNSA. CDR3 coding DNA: TGTGCCAGCAGCTTAAGGGGGAGCCCTTCCTACGAGCAGTACTTC. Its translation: CASSLRGSPSYEQYF.

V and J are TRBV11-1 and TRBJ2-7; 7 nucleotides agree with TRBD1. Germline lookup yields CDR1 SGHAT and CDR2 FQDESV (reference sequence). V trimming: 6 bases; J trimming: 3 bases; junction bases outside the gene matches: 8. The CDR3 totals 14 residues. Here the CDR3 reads CASSFGDRYYEQYF. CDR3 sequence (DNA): TGTGCCAGCAGTTTTGGGGACAGATACTACGAGCAGTACTTC.

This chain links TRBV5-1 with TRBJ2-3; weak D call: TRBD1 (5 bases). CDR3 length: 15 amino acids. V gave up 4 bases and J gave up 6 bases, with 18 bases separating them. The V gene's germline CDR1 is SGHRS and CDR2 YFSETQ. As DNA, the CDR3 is TGCGCCAGCAGCGTTCAGGGTAACCTCTACGATACGCAGTATTTT. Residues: CASSVQGNLYDTQYF.

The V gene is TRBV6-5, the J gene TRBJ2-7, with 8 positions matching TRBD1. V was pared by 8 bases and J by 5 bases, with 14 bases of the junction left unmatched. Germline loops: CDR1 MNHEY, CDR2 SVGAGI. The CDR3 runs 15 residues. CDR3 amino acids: CASRKARTGTHEQYF. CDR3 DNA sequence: TGTGCCAGCCGTAAGGCCCGGACAGGGACCCACGAGCAGTACTTC.

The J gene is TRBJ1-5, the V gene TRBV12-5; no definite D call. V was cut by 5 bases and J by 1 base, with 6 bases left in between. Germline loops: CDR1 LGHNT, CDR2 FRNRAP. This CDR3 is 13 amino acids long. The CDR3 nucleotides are TGTGCTAGTGGTCTGGAGAGCAATCAGCCCCAGCATTTT. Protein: CASGLESNQPQHF.

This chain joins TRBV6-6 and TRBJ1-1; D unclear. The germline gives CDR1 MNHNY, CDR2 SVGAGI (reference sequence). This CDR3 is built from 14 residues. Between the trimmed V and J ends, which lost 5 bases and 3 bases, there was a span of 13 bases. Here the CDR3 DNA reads TGTGCCAGCAGTCATCGAACAGTTTACACTGAAGCTTTCTTT. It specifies CASSHRTVYTEAFF.

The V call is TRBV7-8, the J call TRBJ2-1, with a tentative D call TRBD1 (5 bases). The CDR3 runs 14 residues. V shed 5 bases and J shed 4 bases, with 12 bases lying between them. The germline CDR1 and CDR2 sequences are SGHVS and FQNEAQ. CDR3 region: CASSPPPGYNEQFF. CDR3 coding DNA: TGTGCCAGCAGCCCCCCCCCAGGGTACAATGAGCAGTTCTTC.

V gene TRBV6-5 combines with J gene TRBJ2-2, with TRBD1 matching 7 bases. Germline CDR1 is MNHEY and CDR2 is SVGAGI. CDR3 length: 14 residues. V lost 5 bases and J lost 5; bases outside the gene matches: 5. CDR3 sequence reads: CASSRQGTTGELFF. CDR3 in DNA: TGTGCCAGCAGTCGACAGGGAACGACCGGGGAGCTGTTTTTT.

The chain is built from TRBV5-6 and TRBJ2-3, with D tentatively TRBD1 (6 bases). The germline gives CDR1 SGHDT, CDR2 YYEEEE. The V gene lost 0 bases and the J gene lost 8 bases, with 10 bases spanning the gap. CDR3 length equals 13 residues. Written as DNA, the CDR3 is TGTGCCAGCAGCTTGGACAGGGAAGGTACGCAGTATTTT. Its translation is CASSLDREGTQYF.

CDR3 sequence: CASNSRGGGTEAFF. CDR3 DNA sequence: TGTGCCAGCAATTCCAGGGGAGGTGGCACTGAAGCTTTCTTT. The rearrangement uses TRBV9 and TRBJ1-1; the D gene is possibly TRBD1 (6 bases). The V gene lost 6 bases and the J gene lost 4 bases, with 16 bases spanning the gap. Germline V CDR1 and CDR2: SGDLS, YYNGEE. This CDR3 has 14 residues.

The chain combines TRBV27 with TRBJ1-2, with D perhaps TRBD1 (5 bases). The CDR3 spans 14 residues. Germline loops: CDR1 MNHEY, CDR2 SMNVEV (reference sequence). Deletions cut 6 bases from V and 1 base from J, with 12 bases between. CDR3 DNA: TGTGCCAGCAGCCCCCGGGGGGTTAACTATGGCTACACCTTC. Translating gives CASSPRGVNYGYTF.

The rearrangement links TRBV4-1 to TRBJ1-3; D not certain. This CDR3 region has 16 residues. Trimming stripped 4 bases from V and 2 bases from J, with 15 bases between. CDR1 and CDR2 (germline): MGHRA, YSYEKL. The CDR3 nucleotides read TGCGCCAGCAGCCTTATCGATAGGGAACCTGGAAACACCATATATTTT. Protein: CASSLIDREPGNTIYF.

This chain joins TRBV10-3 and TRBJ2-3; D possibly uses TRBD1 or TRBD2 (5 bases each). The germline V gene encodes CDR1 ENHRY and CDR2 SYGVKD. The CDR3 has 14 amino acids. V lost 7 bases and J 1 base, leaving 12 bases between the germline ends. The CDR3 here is CAITRDPGTDTQYF. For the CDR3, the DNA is TGTGCCATCACCCGGGACCCCGGCACAGATACGCAGTATTTT.

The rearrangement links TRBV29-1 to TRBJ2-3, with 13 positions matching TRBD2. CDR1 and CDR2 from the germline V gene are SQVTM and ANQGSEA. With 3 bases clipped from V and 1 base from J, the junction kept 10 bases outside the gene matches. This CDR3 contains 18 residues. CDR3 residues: CSVEDWYTSGRGTDTQYF. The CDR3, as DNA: TGCAGCGTTGAGGATTGGTATACTAGCGGGAGGGGCACAGATACGCAGTATTTT.

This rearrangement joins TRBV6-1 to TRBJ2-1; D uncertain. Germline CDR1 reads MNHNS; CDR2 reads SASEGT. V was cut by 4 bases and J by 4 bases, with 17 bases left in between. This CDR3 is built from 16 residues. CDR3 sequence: CASSGPQVESYNEQFF. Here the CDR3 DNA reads TGTGCCAGCAGTGGCCCCCAGGTTGAATCGTACAATGAGCAGTTCTTC.

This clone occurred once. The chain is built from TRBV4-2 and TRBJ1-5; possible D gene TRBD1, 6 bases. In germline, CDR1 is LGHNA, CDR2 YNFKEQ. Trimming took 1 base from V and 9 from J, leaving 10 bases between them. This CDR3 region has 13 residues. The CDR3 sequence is CASSQGGQGPQHF. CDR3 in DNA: TGTGCCAGCAGCCAAGGGGGGCAAGGGCCCCAGCATTTT.

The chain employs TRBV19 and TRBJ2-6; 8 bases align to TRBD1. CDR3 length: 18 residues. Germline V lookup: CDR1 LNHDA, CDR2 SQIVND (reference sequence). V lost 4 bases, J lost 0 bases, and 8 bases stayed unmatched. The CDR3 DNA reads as TGTGCCAGTAGTACCATTCCGGGACAGGCCTCTGGGGCCAACGTCCTGACTTTC. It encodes CASSTIPGQASGANVLTF.

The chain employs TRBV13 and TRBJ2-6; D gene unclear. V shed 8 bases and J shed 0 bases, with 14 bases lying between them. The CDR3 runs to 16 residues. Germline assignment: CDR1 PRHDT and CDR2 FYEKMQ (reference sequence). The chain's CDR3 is CASGAGFGSGANVLTF. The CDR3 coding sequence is TGTGCCAGCGGCGCAGGATTTGGCTCTGGGGCCAACGTCCTGACTTTC.

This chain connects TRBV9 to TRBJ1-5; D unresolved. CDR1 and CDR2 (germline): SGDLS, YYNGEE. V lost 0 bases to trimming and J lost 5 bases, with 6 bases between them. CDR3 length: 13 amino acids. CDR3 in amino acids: CASSVGMDQPQHF. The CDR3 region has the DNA TGTGCCAGCAGCGTAGGGATGGATCAGCCCCAGCATTTT.

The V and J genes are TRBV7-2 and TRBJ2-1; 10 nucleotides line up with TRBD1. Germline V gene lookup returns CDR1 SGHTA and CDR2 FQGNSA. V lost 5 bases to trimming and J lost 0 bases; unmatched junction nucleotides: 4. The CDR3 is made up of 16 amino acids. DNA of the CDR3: TGTGCCAGCAGCCCCAGGACAGGGGGCTCCTACAATGAGCAGTTCTTC. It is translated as CASSPRTGGSYNEQFF.

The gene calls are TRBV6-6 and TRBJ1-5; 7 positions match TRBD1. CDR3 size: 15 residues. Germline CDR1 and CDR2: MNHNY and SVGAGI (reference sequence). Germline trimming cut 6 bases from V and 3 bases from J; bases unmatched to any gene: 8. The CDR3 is CASSPQGPANQPQHF. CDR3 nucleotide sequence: TGTGCCAGCAGCCCACAGGGGCCCGCCAATCAGCCCCAGCATTTT.

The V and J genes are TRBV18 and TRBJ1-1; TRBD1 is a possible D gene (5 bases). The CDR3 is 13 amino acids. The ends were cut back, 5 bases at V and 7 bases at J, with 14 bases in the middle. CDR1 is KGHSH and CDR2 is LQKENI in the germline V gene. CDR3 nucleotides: TGTGCCAGCTCAGGGACTGCCAAGGGTGAAGCTTTCTTT. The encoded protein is CASSGTAKGEAFF.

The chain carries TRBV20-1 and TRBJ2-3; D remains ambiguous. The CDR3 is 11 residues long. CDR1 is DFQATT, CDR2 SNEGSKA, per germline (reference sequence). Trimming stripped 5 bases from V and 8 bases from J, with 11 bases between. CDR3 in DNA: TGCAGTGCTTTTATGTTTGGTACGCAGTATTTT. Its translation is CSAFMFGTQYF.

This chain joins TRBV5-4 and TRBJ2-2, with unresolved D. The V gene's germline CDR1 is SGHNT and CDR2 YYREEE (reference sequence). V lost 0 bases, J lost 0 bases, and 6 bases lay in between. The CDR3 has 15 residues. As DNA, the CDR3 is TGTGCCAGCAGCTTGGCTACCGCGAACACCGGGGAGCTGTTTTTT. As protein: CASSLATANTGELFF. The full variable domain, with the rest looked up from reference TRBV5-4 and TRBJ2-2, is ETGVTQSPTHLIKTRGQQVTLRCSSQSGHNTVSWYQQALGQGPQFIFQYYREEENGRGNFPPRFSGLQFPNYSSELNVNALELDDSALYLCASSLATANTGELFFGEGSRLTVL.

The CDR3 is CASSFNSGQVYGYTF. In DNA, the CDR3 is TGTGCCAGCAGTTTTAACTCGGGACAGGTCTATGGCTACACCTTC. The chain links TRBV28 to TRBJ1-2, with TRBD1 matching over 8 bases. The V gene's germline CDR1 is MDHEN and CDR2 SYDVKM. The length of the CDR3 is 15 residues. With V trimmed by 3 bases and J by 4 bases, 7 bases remained unmatched.

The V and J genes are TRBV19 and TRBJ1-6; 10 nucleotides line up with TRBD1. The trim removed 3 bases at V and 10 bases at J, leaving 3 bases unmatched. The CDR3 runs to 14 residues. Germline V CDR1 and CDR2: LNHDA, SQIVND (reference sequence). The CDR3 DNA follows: TGTGCCAGTAGTATGACAGGGGGCCGGTCACCCCTCCACTTT. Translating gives CASSMTGGRSPLHF.

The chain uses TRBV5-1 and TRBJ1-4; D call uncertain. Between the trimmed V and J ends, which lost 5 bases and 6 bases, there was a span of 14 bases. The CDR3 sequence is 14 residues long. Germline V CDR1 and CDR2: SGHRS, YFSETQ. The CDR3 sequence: CASSHGVGYEKLFF. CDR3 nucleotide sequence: TGCGCCAGCAGTCACGGGGTAGGGTATGAAAAACTGTTTTTT.

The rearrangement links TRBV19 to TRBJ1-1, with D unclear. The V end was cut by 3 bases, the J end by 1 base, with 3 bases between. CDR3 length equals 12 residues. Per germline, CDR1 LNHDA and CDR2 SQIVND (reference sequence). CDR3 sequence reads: CASSMQNTEAFF. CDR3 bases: TGTGCCAGTAGTATGCAGAACACTGAAGCTTTCTTT.

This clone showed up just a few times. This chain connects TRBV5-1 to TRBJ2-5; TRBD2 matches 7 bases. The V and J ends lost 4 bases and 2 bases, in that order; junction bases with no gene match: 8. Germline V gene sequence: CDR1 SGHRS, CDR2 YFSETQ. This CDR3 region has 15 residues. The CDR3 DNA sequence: TGCGCCAGCAGCCGGGAGGCCGGTACACAAGAGACCCAGTACTTC. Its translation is CASSREAGTQETQYF.